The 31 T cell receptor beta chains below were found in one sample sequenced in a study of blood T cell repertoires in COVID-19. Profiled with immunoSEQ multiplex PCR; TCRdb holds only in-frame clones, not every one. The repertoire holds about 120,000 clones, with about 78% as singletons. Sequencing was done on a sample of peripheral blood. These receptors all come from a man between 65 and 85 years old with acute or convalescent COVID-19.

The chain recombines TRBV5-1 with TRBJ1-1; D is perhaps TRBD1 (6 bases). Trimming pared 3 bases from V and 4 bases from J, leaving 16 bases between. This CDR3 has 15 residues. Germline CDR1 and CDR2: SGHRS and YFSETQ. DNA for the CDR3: TGCGCCAGCAGCTCCAGTTGGACCAGGGGCACTGAAGCTTTCTTT. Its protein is CASSSSWTRGTEAFF.

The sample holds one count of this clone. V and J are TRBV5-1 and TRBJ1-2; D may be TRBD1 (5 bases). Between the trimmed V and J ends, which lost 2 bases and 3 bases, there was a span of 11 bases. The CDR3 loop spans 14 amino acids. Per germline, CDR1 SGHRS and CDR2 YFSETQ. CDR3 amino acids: CASSFARADYGYTF. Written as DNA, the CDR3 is TGCGCCAGCAGCTTCGCCAGGGCGGACTATGGCTACACCTTC. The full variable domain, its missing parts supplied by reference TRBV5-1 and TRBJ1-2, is KAGVTQTPRYLIKTRGQQVTLSCSPISGHRSVSWYQQTPGQGLQFLFEYFSETQRNKGNFPGRFSGRQFSNSRSEMNVSTLELGDSALYLCASSFARADYGYTFGSGTRLTVV.

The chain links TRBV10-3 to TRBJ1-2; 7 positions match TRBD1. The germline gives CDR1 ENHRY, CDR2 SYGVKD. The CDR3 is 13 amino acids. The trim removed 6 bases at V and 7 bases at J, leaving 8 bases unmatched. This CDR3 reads CAISRDSPGGYTF. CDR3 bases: TGTGCCATCAGCCGGGACAGTCCCGGTGGCTACACCTTC.

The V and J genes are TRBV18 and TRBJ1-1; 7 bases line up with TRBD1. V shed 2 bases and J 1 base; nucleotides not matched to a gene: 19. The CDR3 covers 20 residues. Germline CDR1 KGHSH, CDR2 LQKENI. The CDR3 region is CASSPRVKGAADLKNTEAFF. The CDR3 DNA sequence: TGTGCCAGCTCACCAAGGGTCAAGGGGGCGGCCGACCTTAAGAACACTGAAGCTTTCTTT.

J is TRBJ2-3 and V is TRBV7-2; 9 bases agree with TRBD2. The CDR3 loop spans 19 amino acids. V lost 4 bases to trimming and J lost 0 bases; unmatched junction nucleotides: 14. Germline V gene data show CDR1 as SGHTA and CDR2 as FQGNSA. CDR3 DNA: TGTGCCAGCAGCTCCATAACCATTCTAGCGGGGTCTAGCACAGATACGCAGTATTTT. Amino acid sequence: CASSSITILAGSSTDTQYF.

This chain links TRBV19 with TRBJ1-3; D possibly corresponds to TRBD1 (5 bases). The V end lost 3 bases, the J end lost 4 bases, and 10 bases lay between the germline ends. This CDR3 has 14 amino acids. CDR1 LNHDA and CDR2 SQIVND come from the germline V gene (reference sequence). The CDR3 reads CASSMQGSGNTIYF. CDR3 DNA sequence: TGTGCCAGTAGTATGCAGGGTTCCGGAAACACCATATATTTT.

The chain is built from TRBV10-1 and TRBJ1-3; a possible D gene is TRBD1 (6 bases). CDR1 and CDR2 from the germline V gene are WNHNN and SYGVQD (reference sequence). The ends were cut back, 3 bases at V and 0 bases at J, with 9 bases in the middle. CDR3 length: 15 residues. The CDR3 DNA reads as TGCGCCAGCAGTGATCACAGGGACTCTGGAAACACCATATATTTT. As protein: CASSDHRDSGNTIYF.

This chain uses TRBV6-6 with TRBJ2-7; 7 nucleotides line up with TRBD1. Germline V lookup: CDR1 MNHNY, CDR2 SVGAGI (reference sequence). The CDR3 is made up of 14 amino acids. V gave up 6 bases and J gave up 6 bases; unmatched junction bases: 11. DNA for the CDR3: TGTGCCAGCAGCCTGTGGGGGACAGATACCGAGCAGTACTTC. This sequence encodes CASSLWGTDTEQYF.

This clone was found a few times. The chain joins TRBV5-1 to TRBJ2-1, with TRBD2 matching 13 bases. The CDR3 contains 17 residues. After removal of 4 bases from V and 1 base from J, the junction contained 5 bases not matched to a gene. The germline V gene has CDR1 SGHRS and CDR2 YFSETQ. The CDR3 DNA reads TGCGCCAGCAGCAAGCGGACTAGCGGGGGATCCTACAATGAGCAGTTCTTC. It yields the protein CASSKRTSGGSYNEQFF. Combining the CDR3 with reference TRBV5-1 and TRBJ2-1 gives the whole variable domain KAGVTQTPRYLIKTRGQQVTLSCSPISGHRSVSWYQQTPGQGLQFLFEYFSETQRNKGNFPGRFSGRQFSNSRSEMNVSTLELGDSALYLCASSKRTSGGSYNEQFFGPGTRLTVL.

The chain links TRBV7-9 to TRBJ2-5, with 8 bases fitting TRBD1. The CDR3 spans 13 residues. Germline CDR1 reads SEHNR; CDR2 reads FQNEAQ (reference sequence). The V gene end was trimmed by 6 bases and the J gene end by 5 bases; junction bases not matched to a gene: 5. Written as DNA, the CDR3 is TGTGCCAGCAGAGCGACAGGGGATGAGACCCAGTACTTC. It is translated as CASRATGDETQYF.

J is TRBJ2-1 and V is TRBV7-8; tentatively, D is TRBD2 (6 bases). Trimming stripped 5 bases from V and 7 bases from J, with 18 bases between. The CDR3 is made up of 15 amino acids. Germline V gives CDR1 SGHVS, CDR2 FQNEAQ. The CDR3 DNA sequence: TGTGCCAGCAGCCTACTGGGGACTCATACAAATGAGCAGTTCTTC. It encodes CASSLLGTHTNEQFF.

CDR3 nucleotides: TGTGCCAGTAGGCACCCCACAGGGTTTGGGAACGAGCAGTACTTC. Protein: CASRHPTGFGNEQYF. V gene TRBV19 combines with J gene TRBJ2-7, with D possibly matching TRBD1 (6 bases). The CDR3 runs 15 residues. Germline V gene data show CDR1 as LNHDA and CDR2 as SQIVND (reference sequence). Trimming left V 6 bases short and J 5 bases short, with 20 bases between.

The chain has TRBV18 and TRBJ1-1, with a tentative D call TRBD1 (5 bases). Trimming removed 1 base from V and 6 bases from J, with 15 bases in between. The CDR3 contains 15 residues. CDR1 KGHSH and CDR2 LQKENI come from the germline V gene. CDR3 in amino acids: CASSPLGEVYSEAFF. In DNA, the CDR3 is TGTGCCAGCTCACCACTGGGGGAGGTTTACTCTGAAGCTTTCTTT.

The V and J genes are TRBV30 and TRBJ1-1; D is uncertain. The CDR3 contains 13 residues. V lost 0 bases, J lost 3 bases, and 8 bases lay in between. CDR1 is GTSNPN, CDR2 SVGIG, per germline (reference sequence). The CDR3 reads CAWSVWRDTEAFF. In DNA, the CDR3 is TGTGCCTGGAGTGTATGGAGGGACACTGAAGCTTTCTTT. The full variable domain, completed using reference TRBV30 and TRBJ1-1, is SQTIHQWPATLVQPVGSPLSLECTVEGTSNPNLYWYRQAAGRGLQLLFYSVGIGQISSEVPQNLSASRPQDRQFILSSKKLLLSDSGFYLCAWSVWRDTEAFFGQGTRLTVV.

This chain's CDR3 is CASSRTSGGLVETQYF. The CDR3 nucleotides are TGTGCCAGCAGCCGGACTAGCGGGGGACTGGTGGAGACCCAGTACTTC. The chain is built from TRBV7-7 and TRBJ2-5; TRBD2 aligns across 13 bases. The CDR3 is 16 amino acids. Germline V CDR1 and CDR2: SSHAT, FNYEAQ (reference sequence). V lost 5 bases and J lost 5; bases outside the gene matches: 8.

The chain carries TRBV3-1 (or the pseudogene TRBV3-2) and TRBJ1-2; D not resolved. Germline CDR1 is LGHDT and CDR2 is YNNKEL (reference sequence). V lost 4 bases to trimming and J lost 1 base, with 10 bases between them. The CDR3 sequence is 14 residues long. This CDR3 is CASSPVRDNYGYTF. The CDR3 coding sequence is TGTGCCAGCAGCCCTGTACGAGATAACTATGGCTACACCTTC.

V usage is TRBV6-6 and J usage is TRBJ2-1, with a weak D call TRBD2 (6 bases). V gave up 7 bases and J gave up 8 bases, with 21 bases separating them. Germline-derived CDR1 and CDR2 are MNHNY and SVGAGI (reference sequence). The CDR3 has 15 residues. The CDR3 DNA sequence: TGTGCCAGCACACCCCAGACGGGGGTCTGGCATGAGCAGTTCTTC. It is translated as CASTPQTGVWHEQFF.

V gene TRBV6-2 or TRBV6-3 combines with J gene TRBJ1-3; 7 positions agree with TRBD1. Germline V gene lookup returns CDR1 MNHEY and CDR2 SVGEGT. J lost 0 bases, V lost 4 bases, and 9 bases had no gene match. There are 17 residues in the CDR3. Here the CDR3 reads CASSSTRTGHSGNTIYF. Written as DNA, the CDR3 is TGTGCCAGCAGTTCTACCCGGACAGGACACTCTGGAAACACCATATATTTT.

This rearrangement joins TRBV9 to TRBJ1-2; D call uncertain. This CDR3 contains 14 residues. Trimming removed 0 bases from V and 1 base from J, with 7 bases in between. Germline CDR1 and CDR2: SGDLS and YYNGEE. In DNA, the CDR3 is TGTGCCAGCAGCGTAGATCCAGTTAACTATGGCTACACCTTC. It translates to CASSVDPVNYGYTF.

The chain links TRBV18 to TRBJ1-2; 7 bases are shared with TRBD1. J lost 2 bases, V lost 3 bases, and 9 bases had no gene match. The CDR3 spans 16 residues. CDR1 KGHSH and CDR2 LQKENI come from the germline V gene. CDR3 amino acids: CASSPLGSDRNYGYTF. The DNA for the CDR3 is TGTGCCAGCTCACCTCTCGGATCGGACAGGAACTATGGCTACACCTTC.

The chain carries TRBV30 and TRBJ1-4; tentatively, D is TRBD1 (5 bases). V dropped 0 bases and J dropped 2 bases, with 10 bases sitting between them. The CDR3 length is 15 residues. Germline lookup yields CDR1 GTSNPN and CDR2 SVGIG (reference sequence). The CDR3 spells CAWSVNAGTNEKLFF. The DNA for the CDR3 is TGTGCCTGGAGTGTAAATGCAGGGACTAATGAAAAACTGTTTTTT.

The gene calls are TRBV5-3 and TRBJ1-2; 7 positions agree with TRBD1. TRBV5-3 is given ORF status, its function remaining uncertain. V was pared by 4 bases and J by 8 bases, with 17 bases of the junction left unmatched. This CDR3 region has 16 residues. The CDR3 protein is CARSTTYRGLLEGYTF. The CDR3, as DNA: TGTGCCAGAAGCACTACCTACAGGGGCCTTCTTGAGGGCTACACCTTC.

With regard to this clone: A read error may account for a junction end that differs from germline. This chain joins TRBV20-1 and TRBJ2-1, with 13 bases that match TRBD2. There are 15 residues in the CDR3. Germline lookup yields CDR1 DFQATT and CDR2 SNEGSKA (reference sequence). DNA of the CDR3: TGCAGTGCTAGTACGACTAGCGGGGGGCCCTTTTTCCGGCTCTTC. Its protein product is CSASTTSGGPFFRLF.

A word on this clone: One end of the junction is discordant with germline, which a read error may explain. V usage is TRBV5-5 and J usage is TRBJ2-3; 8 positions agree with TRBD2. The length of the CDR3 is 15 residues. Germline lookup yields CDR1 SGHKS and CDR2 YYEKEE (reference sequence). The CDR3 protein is CASSLASGGRDTQYF. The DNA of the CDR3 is TGTGCCAGCAGTTTGGCGTCGGGGGGGCGAGATACGCAGTATTTT.

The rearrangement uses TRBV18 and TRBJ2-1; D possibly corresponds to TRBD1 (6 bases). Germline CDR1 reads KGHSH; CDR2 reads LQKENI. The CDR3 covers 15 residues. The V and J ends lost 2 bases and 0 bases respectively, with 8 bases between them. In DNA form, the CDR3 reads TGTGCCAGCTCACCAGGACAGAGCTCCTACAATGAGCAGTTCTTC. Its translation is CASSPGQSSYNEQFF.

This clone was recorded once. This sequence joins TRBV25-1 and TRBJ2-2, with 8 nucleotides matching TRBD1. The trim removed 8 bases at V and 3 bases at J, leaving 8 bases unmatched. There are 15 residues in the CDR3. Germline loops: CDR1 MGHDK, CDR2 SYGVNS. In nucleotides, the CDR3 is TGTGCCAGCTCAAGACCAGGGGGCGACACCGGGGAGCTGTTTTTT. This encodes CASSRPGGDTGELFF.

CDR3 coding DNA: TGCGCCAGCAGCCAAGGGGGGGAAATATACGGCTACACCTTC. Protein sequence: CASSQGGEIYGYTF. This chain joins TRBV4-1 and TRBJ1-2; D might be TRBD1 (5 bases). Germline V gene lookup returns CDR1 MGHRA and CDR2 YSYEKL. V was trimmed by 1 base and J by 8 bases, leaving 14 bases between them. The CDR3 has 14 amino acids.

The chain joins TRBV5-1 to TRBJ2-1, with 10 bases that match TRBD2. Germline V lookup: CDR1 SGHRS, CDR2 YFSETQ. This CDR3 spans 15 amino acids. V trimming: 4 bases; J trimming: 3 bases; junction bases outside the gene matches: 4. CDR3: CASSNVAGGYNEQFF. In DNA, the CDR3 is TGCGCCAGCAGCAACGTAGCGGGGGGCTACAATGAGCAGTTCTTC.

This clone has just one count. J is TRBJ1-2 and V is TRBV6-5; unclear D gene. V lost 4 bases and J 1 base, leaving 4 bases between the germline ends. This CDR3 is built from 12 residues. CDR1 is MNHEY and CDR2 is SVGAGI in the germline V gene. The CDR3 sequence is CASSFNNYGYTF. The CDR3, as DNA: TGTGCCAGCAGTTTCAATAACTATGGCTACACCTTC.

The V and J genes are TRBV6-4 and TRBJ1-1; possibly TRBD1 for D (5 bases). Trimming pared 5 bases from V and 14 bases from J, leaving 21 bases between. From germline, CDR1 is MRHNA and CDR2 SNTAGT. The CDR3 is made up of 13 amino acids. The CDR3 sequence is CASSPVMTAPAFF. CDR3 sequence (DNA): TGTGCCAGCAGTCCCGTAATGACAGCCCCAGCCTTCTTT.

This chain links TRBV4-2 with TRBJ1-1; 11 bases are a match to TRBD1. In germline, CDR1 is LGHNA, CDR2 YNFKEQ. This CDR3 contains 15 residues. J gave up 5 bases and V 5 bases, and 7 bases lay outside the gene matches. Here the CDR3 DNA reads TGTGCCAGCAGCGTGGCCGGGACAGGGGGAACTGAAGCTTTCTTT. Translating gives CASSVAGTGGTEAFF.